One and the same sample provided the 9 T cell receptor beta chains below, sequenced in a study of cytomegalovirus exposure and HLA in healthy donors. Use of 60 Vbeta and 13 Jbeta primers characterized the PCR. The protocol was immunoSEQ multiplex PCR, while the TCRdb copy is restricted to in-frame clones and leaves out a portion. There are 95,000 or so clones in the sample; 81% occur only once, and around 4.2% lies in the top ten. The specimen was PBMCs. The receptors shown here come from a woman aged 70-85 years in good health and CMV-seropositive.

On this clone itself: The same CDR3 can be traced to other DNA sequences in this sample. The chain joins TRBV18 to TRBJ1-2; maybe TRBD1 (5 bases). From germline, CDR1 is KGHSH and CDR2 LQKENI. The CDR3 has 15 residues. V dropped 3 bases and J dropped 2 bases, with 13 bases sitting between them. In DNA, the CDR3 is TGTGCCAGCTCACCTGGTCAGGGCCCCAACTATGGCTACACCTTC. Encoded protein: CASSPGQGPNYGYTF.

The CDR3, as DNA: TGCGCCAGCAGCCGACTTAAGAGCGGGAGGGCCCGGAATGAGCAGTTCTTC. Translated: CASSRLKSGRARNEQFF. J is TRBJ2-1 and V is TRBV4-1, with 10 bases matching TRBD2. This CDR3 comprises 17 residues. The germline gives CDR1 MGHRA, CDR2 YSYEKL. V gave up 4 bases and J gave up 7 bases; unmatched junction bases: 13.

This chain joins TRBV27 and TRBJ2-6; D is ambiguous. The germline V and J ends were trimmed by 5 bases and 0 bases, with 20 bases remaining between them. The CDR3 spans 19 residues. Germline V gives CDR1 MNHEY, CDR2 SMNVEV (reference sequence). CDR3 sequence reads: CASSPIDTFSLSGANVLTF. The CDR3 region has the DNA TGTGCCAGCAGTCCTATCGACACTTTCTCCCTCTCTGGGGCCAACGTCCTGACTTTC.

The chain recombines TRBV5-4 with TRBJ1-1; TRBD1 might be the D (6 bases). CDR3 length: 14 residues. Germline lookup yields CDR1 SGHNT and CDR2 YYREEE (reference sequence). Trimming pared 0 bases from V and 6 bases from J, leaving 12 bases between. This chain's CDR3 is CASSLDRAYSEAFF. CDR3 DNA: TGTGCCAGCAGCTTGGACAGGGCATACTCTGAAGCTTTCTTT. The full variable domain, rest sourced from reference TRBV5-4 and TRBJ1-1, is ETGVTQSPTHLIKTRGQQVTLRCSSQSGHNTVSWYQQALGQGPQFIFQYYREEENGRGNFPPRFSGLQFPNYSSELNVNALELDDSALYLCASSLDRAYSEAFFGQGTRLTVV.

The chain uses TRBV2 and TRBJ2-6, with TRBD1 matching 7 bases. Germline V gives CDR1 SNHLY, CDR2 FYNNEI. V was pared by 4 bases and J by 2 bases, with 5 bases of the junction left unmatched. CDR3 length: 16 amino acids. The DNA of the CDR3 is TGTGCCAGCAGTGCCTACGGACAGGCTGGGGCCAACGTCCTGACTTTC. Amino acid sequence: CASSAYGQAGANVLTF.

In this sample, this clone turned up once. The chain employs TRBV5-6 and TRBJ2-5, with no clear D. The ends were cut back, 2 bases at V and 4 bases at J, with 3 bases in the middle. Per germline, CDR1 SGHDT and CDR2 YYEEEE. The CDR3 is made up of 11 amino acids. The CDR3 sequence: CASSFRETQYF. DNA for the CDR3: TGTGCCAGCAGCTTCAGAGAGACCCAGTACTTC. The entire variable domain, with the rest obtained from reference TRBV5-6 and TRBJ2-5, is as follows: DAGVTQSPTHLIKTRGQQVTLRCSPKSGHDTVSWYQQALGQGPQFIFQYYEEEERQRGNFPDRFSGHQFPNYSSELNVNALLLGDSALYLCASSFRETQYFGPGTRLLVL.

J is TRBJ2-3 and V is TRBV6-4; D is possibly TRBD2 (6 bases). The germline CDR1 and CDR2 sequences are MRHNA and SNTAGT. The CDR3 totals 13 residues. The ends were cut back, 3 bases at V and 9 bases at J, with 13 bases in the middle. The CDR3 reads CASSEEIRGTQYF. In nucleotides, the CDR3 is TGTGCCAGCAGTGAGGAGATACGGGGGACGCAGTATTTT.

As to this clone: The same CDR3 can be traced to other DNA sequences in this sample. This rearrangement joins TRBV4-3 to TRBJ1-2; TRBD1 matches 7 bases. The CDR3 totals 14 residues. The ends lost 4 bases at V and 5 bases at J; junction bases unmatched: 7. The germline CDR1 and CDR2 sequences are LGHNA and YSLEER. Here the CDR3 DNA reads TGCGCCAGCAGCCGGTCCGGGACAGTGTATGGCTACACCTTC. This translates into CASSRSGTVYGYTF.

The chain has TRBV5-5 and TRBJ1-1; D ambiguous. This CDR3 region has 15 residues. Germline V gene lookup returns CDR1 SGHKS and CDR2 YYEKEE (reference sequence). V was clipped by 0 bases and J by 5 bases, with 14 bases between them. CDR3 DNA sequence: TGTGCCAGCAGCTTGGGTTACCAAGGGAGAACTGAAGCTTTCTTT. As protein: CASSLGYQGRTEAFF. Supplemented by reference TRBV5-5 and TRBJ1-1, the full variable domain reads DAGVTQSPTHLIKTRGQQVTLRCSPISGHKSVSWYQQVLGQGPQFIFQYYEKEERGRGNFPDRFSARQFPNYSSELNVNALLLGDSALYLCASSLGYQGRTEAFFGQGTRLTVV.